These T cell receptor beta chains were read from a single sample in a study of T cells in Graves' hyperthyroidism and ophthalmopathy. A single record per CDR3 protein comes from TCRdb applying MiXCR to the multiplex PCR reads. The sample records hundreds of thousands of distinct CDR3 sequences, more than 12% being singletons. The specimen sequenced was blood. These receptors came from a woman in her forties or fifties with Graves' ophthalmopathy. The CDR3 runs from the conserved cysteine through the conserved F or W. Each record gives: CDR3 DNA, CDR3 protein, V gene, D gene, clone size, J gene. A D gene is named only where the DNA matches it firmly. Size is omitted from some rows. Given values are once, few, many or a class for expanded clones.

CDR3 DNA: TGCGCCAGCAGCTTGGATCAGTCCTCTGGGGCCAACGTCCTGACTTTC; CDR3 protein: CASSLDQSSGANVLTF; V gene: TRBV5-1; D gene: .; clone size: few; J gene: TRBJ2-6
CDR3 DNA: TGCGCCAGCAGCCAAGACCCAGGGGGGAGCACGGCCTACGAGCAGTACTTC; CDR3 protein: CASSQDPGGSTAYEQYF; V gene: TRBV4-3; D gene: .; clone size: few; J gene: TRBJ2-7
CDR3 DNA: TGTGCCAGCAGTCTGGGGACTAGCGGGGGCACAGATACGCAGTATTTT; CDR3 protein: CASSLGTSGGTDTQYF; V gene: TRBV28; D gene: TRBD2; clone size: many; J gene: TRBJ2-3
CDR3 DNA: TGTGCCAGCAGCTTTTCCCCCGGCGATGAGCAGTTCTTC; CDR3 protein: CASSFSPGDEQFF; V gene: TRBV7-2; D gene: .; clone size: few; J gene: TRBJ2-1
CDR3 DNA: TGTGCCAGCAGTTTATGGGTACTAGCGGATAACACAGATACGCAGTATTTT; CDR3 protein: CASSLWVLADNTDTQYF; V gene: TRBV28; D gene: TRBD2; clone size: many; J gene: TRBJ2-3
CDR3 DNA: TGTGCCAGCAGCCCCTTGGGAGGGAGCTCCTACGAGCAGTACTTC; CDR3 protein: CASSPLGGSSYEQYF; V gene: TRBV7-3; D gene: TRBD2; clone size: many; J gene: TRBJ2-7
CDR3 DNA: TGCAGTGCTGATAGGACCTCAGGACGGTATGGCTACACCTTC; CDR3 protein: CSADRTSGRYGYTF; V gene: TRBV20-1; D gene: .; clone size: many; J gene: TRBJ1-2
CDR3 DNA: TGCAGTGCTAGTAAAAAGCGGGAGGGGGTTGGGGAGACCCAGTACTTC; CDR3 protein: CSASKKREGVGETQYF; V gene: TRBV20-1; D gene: TRBD2; clone size: many; J gene: TRBJ2-5
CDR3 DNA: TGTGCCAGCAGGAGTAGCGGGACCTTCGAGCAGTACTTC; CDR3 protein: CASRSSGTFEQYF; V gene: TRBV3-1; D gene: TRBD2; clone size: many; J gene: TRBJ2-7
CDR3 DNA: TGCGCCAGCAGCTTGGCGGCGGGGGGCTCCTCCTACAATGAGCAGTTCTTC; CDR3 protein: CASSLAAGGSSYNEQFF; V gene: TRBV5-1; D gene: TRBD2; clone size: many; J gene: TRBJ2-1
CDR3 DNA: TGTGCCAGCAGACAGTCTGGAGGGACCCAGTACTTC; CDR3 protein: CASRQSGGTQYF; V gene: TRBV3-1; D gene: .; clone size: .; J gene: TRBJ2-5
CDR3 DNA: TGCGCCAGCAGCTTGGTAGCGGATAATGAGCAGTTCTTC; CDR3 protein: CASSLVADNEQFF; V gene: TRBV5-1; D gene: .; clone size: many; J gene: TRBJ2-1
CDR3 DNA: TGCAGTGCTAAGCCCTTAGCGGTCTCCTACGAGCAGTACTTC; CDR3 protein: CSAKPLAVSYEQYF; V gene: TRBV20-1; D gene: .; clone size: .; J gene: TRBJ2-7
CDR3 DNA: TGTGCCAGCAGCTTCTCGTCTAGCGGGAAAACCGGGGAGCTGTTTTTT; CDR3 protein: CASSFSSSGKTGELFF; V gene: TRBV11-2; D gene: TRBD2; clone size: many; J gene: TRBJ2-2
CDR3 DNA: TGCAGTGCTAGAGATCCCCTAACGAAGTCTACAAACAATGAGCAGTTCTTC; CDR3 protein: CSARDPLTKSTNNEQFF; V gene: TRBV20-1; D gene: .; clone size: .; J gene: TRBJ2-1
CDR3 DNA: TGTGCCAGCAGTGCCAACGGGGCGGGGGCTGGAAACACCATATATTTT; CDR3 protein: CASSANGAGAGNTIYF; V gene: TRBV2; D gene: .; clone size: .; J gene: TRBJ1-3
CDR3 DNA: TGTGCCAGCAGTTTGGGGGCGGGTGAGGAGCAGTACTTC; CDR3 protein: CASSLGAGEEQYF; V gene: TRBV12-3/TRBV12-4; D gene: .; clone size: many; J gene: TRBJ2-7